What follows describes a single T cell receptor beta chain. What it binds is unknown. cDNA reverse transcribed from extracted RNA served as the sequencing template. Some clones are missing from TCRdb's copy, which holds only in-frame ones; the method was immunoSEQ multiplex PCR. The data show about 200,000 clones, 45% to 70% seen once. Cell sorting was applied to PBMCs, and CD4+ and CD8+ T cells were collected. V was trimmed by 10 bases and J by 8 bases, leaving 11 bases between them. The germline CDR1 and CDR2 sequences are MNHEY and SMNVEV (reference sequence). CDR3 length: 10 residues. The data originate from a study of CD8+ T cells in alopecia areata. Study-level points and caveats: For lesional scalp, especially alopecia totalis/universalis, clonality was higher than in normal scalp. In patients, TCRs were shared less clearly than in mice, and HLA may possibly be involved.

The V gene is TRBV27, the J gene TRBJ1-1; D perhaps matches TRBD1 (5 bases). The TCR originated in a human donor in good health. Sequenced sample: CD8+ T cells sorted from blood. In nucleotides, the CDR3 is TGTGCCATTAAGAGGGGAGAAGCTTTCTTT. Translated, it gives CAIKRGEAFF.